One sample yielded the 28 T cell receptor beta chains listed below, sequenced in a study of blood T cells in healthy people across ages. Using a J-beta primer mix together with a sample-barcoded 5' primer, a second PCR was run for about 7 to 12 cycles. MiXCR was run by TCRdb on the 5' RACE reads, yielding one entry per CDR3 protein. The sample comprises 1 million or so distinct CDR3 sequences, under 30% of which are singletons, and around 0.75% rests with the top ten. The sample was also reused in another study, on T cells of mothers and their children.

The sequencing input was blood. These receptors originate from a girl aged 2 to 9 in good health.

CDR3 in DNA: TGTGCCAGCAGCCAGTCCTTGATTGGAACGGATACGCAGTATTTT. Amino acid sequence: CASSQSLIGTDTQYF. The chain employs TRBV7-2 and TRBJ2-3; no definite D call. This CDR3 region has 15 residues. The germline gives CDR1 SGHTA, CDR2 FQGNSA. Trimming removed 5 bases at V and 6 bases at J, with 18 bases between.

V and J are TRBV20-1 and TRBJ2-1, with a possible D match to TRBD1 (6 bases). The germline V gene has CDR1 DFQATT and CDR2 SNEGSKA (reference sequence). Trimming left V 6 bases short and J 4 bases short, with 16 bases between. This CDR3 is built from 14 residues. CDR3 in DNA: TGCAGTGCCGATACCGGACAGTCTTACAATGAGCAGTTCTTC. Translation: CSADTGQSYNEQFF.

This clonotype was counted only a few times. The genes are TRBV25-1 and TRBJ2-3, with 7 nucleotides matching TRBD2. This CDR3 comprises 17 residues. The germline V gene has CDR1 MGHDK and CDR2 SYGVNS. Trimming cost V 4 bases and J 4 bases; bases outside gene matches: 14. CDR3 protein: CASSGPGLGSRADTQYF. CDR3 nucleotides: TGTGCCAGCAGTGGTCCCGGACTAGGGTCGCGCGCAGATACGCAGTATTTT.

The V gene is TRBV12-5, the J gene TRBJ2-5, with 10 bases fitting TRBD1. The assigned J gene may be wrong: the sequence end matches TRBJ2-1 better. The V gene's germline CDR1 is LGHNT and CDR2 FRNRAP. This CDR3 is built from 16 residues. The CDR3 region has the DNA TGTGCTAGTGGTTTGGTTCTGGACAGGGGGTCAAATGAGCAGTTCTTC. Protein sequence: CASGLVLDRGSNEQFF.

The chain carries TRBV20-1 and TRBJ2-4; D is undetermined. The germline V gene has CDR1 DFQATT and CDR2 SNEGSKA (reference sequence). The V end lost 6 bases, the J end lost 3 bases, and 24 bases lay between the germline ends. The CDR3 spans 17 residues. In nucleotides, the CDR3 is TGCAGTGCCCAACCTCCGACCGCATGGAGTGTCAAAAACATTCAGTACTTC. Translated: CSAQPPTAWSVKNIQYF.

This clonotype has a count of ten or more. This chain links TRBV28 with TRBJ2-4; no clear D gene. The CDR3 loop spans 14 amino acids. The germline gives CDR1 MDHEN, CDR2 SYDVKM. Trimming removed 3 bases from V and 8 bases from J, with 14 bases in between. The CDR3 protein is CASSLVAVPHIQYF. In DNA, the CDR3 is TGTGCCAGCAGTTTGGTTGCCGTGCCCCACATTCAGTACTTC.

This clonotype was seen more than once but under ten times. CDR3: CSVGSVSGGYTF. The CDR3 DNA sequence: TGCAGCGTTGGTTCGGTTTCTGGTGGCTACACCTTC. This chain joins TRBV29-1 and TRBJ1-2; D is ambiguous. Trimming stripped 4 bases from V and 7 bases from J, with 13 bases between. This CDR3 region has 12 residues. Germline loops: CDR1 SQVTM, CDR2 ANQGSEA.

The J gene is TRBJ2-7, the V gene TRBV4-1; no reliable D call. CDR3 size: 14 residues. Germline assignment: CDR1 MGHRA and CDR2 YSYEKL. V shed 1 base and J shed 0 bases, with 7 bases lying between them. For the CDR3, the DNA is TGCGCCAGCAGCCAAGTACTACACTCCTACGAGCAGTACTTC. Translating gives CASSQVLHSYEQYF.

The rearrangement uses TRBV29-1 and TRBJ1-1; D uncertain. Looked up from germline, CDR1 is SQVTM and CDR2 is ANQGSEA. There are 12 residues in the CDR3. Trimming stripped 7 bases from V and 1 base from J, with 10 bases between. The CDR3 nucleotides are TGCAGCGAAAGGAGGGAGAACACTGAAGCTTTCTTT. Translated: CSERRENTEAFF.

The chain combines TRBV12-3 or TRBV12-4 with TRBJ2-7; D uncertain. CDR3 length: 18 residues. The V end was cut by 7 bases, the J end by 0 bases, with 25 bases between. CDR3 region: CASTTRLVGNPSSYEQYF. CDR3 DNA sequence: TGTGCCAGCACCACAAGGCTGGTAGGAAACCCTAGCTCCTACGAGCAGTACTTC.

The chain uses TRBV20-1 and TRBJ2-2; 7 nucleotides agree with TRBD1. The CDR3 sequence is 13 residues long. CDR1 and CDR2 (germline): DFQATT, SNEGSKA (reference sequence). V shed 6 bases and J 3 bases; nucleotides not matched to a gene: 4. This CDR3 reads CSAHRGHTGELFF. CDR3 DNA: TGCAGTGCCCACAGGGGACACACCGGGGAGCTGTTTTTT.

The V and J genes are TRBV28 and TRBJ1-1, with a weak D call TRBD1 (5 bases). This CDR3 is 14 amino acids long. Germline assignment: CDR1 MDHEN and CDR2 SYDVKM. Between the trimmed V and J ends, which lost 3 bases and 5 bases, there was a span of 13 bases. This CDR3 is CASSFHGGGTEAFF. The CDR3, as DNA: TGTGCCAGCAGTTTTCACGGGGGGGGGACTGAAGCTTTCTTT.

The chain joins TRBV7-9 to TRBJ2-7; D tentatively reads TRBD1 or TRBD2 (5 bases each). V was pared by 1 base and J by 4 bases, with 20 bases between. The CDR3 length is 17 residues. The V gene's germline CDR1 is SEHNR and CDR2 FQNEAQ (reference sequence). For the CDR3, the DNA is TGTGCCAGCAGCTTAGGGGGCGGCGGGCGCCTAGGGTACGAGCAGTACTTC. Protein product: CASSLGGGGRLGYEQYF. Supplemented by reference TRBV7-9 and TRBJ2-7, the full variable domain reads DTGVSQNPRHKITKRGQNVTFRCDPISEHNRLYWYRQTLGQGPEFLTYFQNEAQLEKSRLLSDRFSAERPKGSFSTLEIQRTEQGDSAMYLCASSLGGGGRLGYEQYFGPGTRLTVT.

This clonotype appeared a few times. The V gene is TRBV6-1, the J gene TRBJ2-3, with 11 bases fitting TRBD2. Germline CDR1 reads MNHNS; CDR2 reads SASEGT. The length of the CDR3 is 16 residues. After removal of 2 bases from V and 5 bases from J, the junction contained 6 bases not matched to a gene. The CDR3: CASSETAGTSGDTQYF. DNA of the CDR3: TGTGCCAGCAGTGAAACCGCCGGGACTAGCGGAGATACGCAGTATTTT.

The genes are TRBV6-5 and TRBJ2-7; 10 bases align to TRBD2. Germline CDR1 reads MNHEY; CDR2 reads SVGAGI. The ends lost 0 bases at V and 4 bases at J; junction bases unmatched: 9. CDR3 length: 17 amino acids. The CDR3 is CASSYSIERGGSYEQYF. The DNA of the CDR3 is TGTGCCAGCAGTTACTCGATCGAGCGGGGGGGTTCGTACGAGCAGTACTTC.

This chain links TRBV28 with TRBJ2-2, with 11 bases matching TRBD2. The CDR3 is 16 residues long. CDR1 and CDR2 from the germline V gene are MDHEN and SYDVKM. V dropped 3 bases and J dropped 4; count of bases not matched to a gene: 4. The CDR3 DNA reads as TGTGCCAGCAGTTTGTGGCTAGCGGGAGGCACCGGGGAGCTGTTTTTT. This sequence encodes CASSLWLAGGTGELFF.

CDR3 nucleotide sequence: TGTGCCAGCAGTAGTCACCAGGGTGGGATATCCGAGCAGTACTTC. It is translated as CASSSHQGGISEQYF. V usage is TRBV12-3 or TRBV12-4 and J usage is TRBJ2-7, with TRBD1 as a possible D gene (5 bases). V lost 5 bases, J lost 6 bases, and 20 bases lay in between. CDR3 size: 15 residues.

This clonotype was recorded at least ten times. This chain uses TRBV29-1 with TRBJ2-1, with 8 bases lining up with TRBD2. CDR3 length: 11 amino acids. The trim removed 6 bases at V and 7 bases at J, leaving 2 bases unmatched. Germline-derived CDR1 and CDR2 are SQVTM and ANQGSEA. The CDR3 sequence: CSVGTRNEQFF. The DNA of the CDR3 is TGCAGCGTGGGGACTAGAAATGAGCAGTTCTTC.

This clonotype was seen a handful of times. This chain uses TRBV6-6 with TRBJ1-1, with 7 bases aligning to TRBD1. CDR1 is MNHNY, CDR2 SVGAGI, per germline (reference sequence). The J segment lost 5 bases and the V segment lost 4 bases, leaving 10 bases of the junction unmatched. CDR3 length: 15 amino acids. CDR3 loop: CASSWQAQGGTEAFF. Here the CDR3 DNA reads TGTGCCAGCAGTTGGCAGGCCCAGGGGGGGACTGAAGCTTTCTTT.

This clonotype was detected ten times or more. The genes are TRBV24-1 and TRBJ2-1, with TRBD2 matching over 7 bases. CDR1 KGHDR and CDR2 SFDVKD come from the germline V gene. V lost 4 bases to trimming and J lost 8 bases; unmatched junction nucleotides: 4. The CDR3 has 13 amino acids. The CDR3 DNA reads TGTGCCACCAGTGACGGACTAGACGATGAGCAGTTCTTC. Residues: CATSDGLDDEQFF.

The CDR3 coding sequence is TGTGCCAGCCGGGGGACAGGGGAATCCACTGAAGCTTTCTTT. Amino acid sequence: CASRGTGESTEAFF. The chain carries TRBV6-2 or TRBV6-3 and TRBJ1-1; 10 bases are a match to TRBD1. CDR1 is MNHEY, CDR2 SVGEGT, per germline. CDR3 length: 14 residues. J was trimmed by 4 bases and V by 8 bases; bases with no gene match: 7.

This clonotype was counted only a few times. The chain is built from TRBV6-1 and TRBJ2-1, with 8 nucleotides matching TRBD2. CDR3 length: 18 amino acids. V gave up 5 bases and J gave up 5 bases; unmatched junction bases: 17. The germline gives CDR1 MNHNS, CDR2 SASEGT. The CDR3 sequence: CASSLWGAGAIENNEQFF. DNA for the CDR3: TGTGCCAGCAGTCTGTGGGGAGCGGGGGCCATCGAAAACAATGAGCAGTTCTTC.

V is TRBV10-3 and J is TRBJ2-5; tentatively, D is TRBD2 (6 bases). CDR3 length: 16 residues. Trimming shortened V by 5 bases and J by 5 bases, and 21 bases separated the two germline ends. CDR1 and CDR2 from the germline V gene are ENHRY and SYGVKD. As DNA, the CDR3 is TGTGCCATCAGTCCCCTAGCGACACGAACACCGGAGACCCAGTACTTC. Its translation: CAISPLATRTPETQYF.

This clonotype turned up a few times. This chain links TRBV5-1 with TRBJ2-2; 10 positions agree with TRBD2. Trimming at V came to 0 bases and at J to 0 bases, leaving 2 bases not matched to a gene. Germline values: CDR1 SGHRS, CDR2 YFSETQ. The CDR3 length is 17 residues. As DNA, the CDR3 is TGCGCCAGCAGCTTGGCTAGCGGGAGTTCGAACACCGGGGAGCTGTTTTTT. It translates to CASSLASGSSNTGELFF.

This clonotype has more than one count but fewer than ten. V is TRBV12-3 or TRBV12-4 and J is TRBJ1-4; D ambiguous. This CDR3 contains 13 residues. Deletions cut 4 bases from V and 3 bases from J, with 6 bases between. CDR3 bases: TGTGCCAGCAGTTCCAGTCCTAATGAAAAACTGTTTTTT. Protein product: CASSSSPNEKLFF.

This clonotype has a handful of counts. V and J are TRBV12-5 and TRBJ1-6; 7 bases line up with TRBD1. Germline trimming cut 6 bases from V and 8 bases from J; bases unmatched to any gene: 10. Germline-derived CDR1 and CDR2 are LGHNT and FRNRAP. This CDR3 comprises 15 residues. In nucleotides, the CDR3 is TGTGCTAGTGGATCCGGACAGGACTGGCATTCACCCCTCCACTTT. This sequence encodes CASGSGQDWHSPLHF.

This clonotype was detected a few times. The chain recombines TRBV13 with TRBJ2-1; TRBD2 agrees at 11 bases. Germline trimming cut 5 bases from V and 5 bases from J; bases unmatched to any gene: 8. The germline V gene encodes CDR1 PRHDT and CDR2 FYEKMQ (reference sequence). The CDR3 has 16 residues. The CDR3 is CASSRPLAGGHNEQFF. The DNA of the CDR3 is TGTGCCAGCAGCCGGCCCCTAGCGGGGGGACACAATGAGCAGTTCTTC.

This clonotype has more than one count but fewer than ten. V and J are TRBV7-9 and TRBJ1-2; no firm D call. Trimming shortened V by 1 base and J by 2 bases, and 8 bases separated the two germline ends. The CDR3 spans 14 residues. Germline V CDR1 and CDR2: SEHNR, FQNEAQ (reference sequence). The CDR3 region is CASSLDTDNYGYTF. For the CDR3, the DNA is TGTGCCAGCAGCTTAGATACGGACAACTATGGCTACACCTTC.